The TCR beta chain described here comes from a study of blood T cell repertoires in COVID-19. The wider study: Sites in the United States, Italy and Spain provided acute and convalescent COVID-19 samples. T cells, B-cell-depleted T cells, or PBMCs provided the cDNA or gDNA that served as material.

Produced via immunoSEQ multiplex PCR; TCRdb's table is partial and in-frame only. Counted here are about 300,000 clones, approximately 89% occurring once; the ten biggest clones make up roughly 6.9%. This CDR3 contains 15 residues. CDR1 LGHNA and CDR2 YSLEER come from the germline V gene. V lost 0 bases, J lost 8 bases, and 16 bases lay in between. This receptor was obtained from a woman in her twenties or thirties who had recovered from COVID-19. The V gene is TRBV4-3, the J gene TRBJ1-2, with D uncertain. The sequenced sample consisted of peripheral blood. CDR3 residues: CASSQDPTPAAGYTF. CDR3 nucleotide sequence: TGCGCCAGCAGCCAAGATCCGACGCCGGCGGCCGGCTACACCTTC.